This T cell receptor (beta chain) was sequenced in a study of cytomegalovirus exposure and HLA in healthy donors. Study-level information: The same platform was used for the 110 or so validation repertoires and the 600 to 700 first-cohort repertoires, a later analysis reported.

The approximately 120-subject validation cohort, separate from the approximately 670-subject first cohort, included the donors. Sequencing used immunoSEQ multiplex PCR; TCRdb keeps in-frame clones, though not all of them. This repertoire shows roughly 300,000 clones, 80% to 90% found once; its top ten account for about 0.8%. About this clone: Its antigen is unidentified.

Germline CDR1 reads MNHEY; CDR2 reads SVGAGI. CDR3 length: 15 residues. Trimming left V 2 bases short and J 0 bases short, with 7 bases between. Overall study results and limits: Subsequent analysis of the approximately 120 validation repertoires found a tendency for first-cohort TCR clusters to co-occur. According to the study, 180 or so TCR beta chains were cytomegalovirus-associated.

The material sequenced was PBMCs. This TCR was sampled from a woman aged 18-29 years in good health and CMV-seronegative. The chain has TRBV6-5 and TRBJ2-2; D gene unclear. The CDR3 bases are TGTGCCAGCAGTTACGAGTCAACGAACACCGGGGAGCTGTTTTTT. Encoded protein: CASSYESTNTGELFF.